Listed here are 2 T cell receptor beta chains from one sample, sequenced in a study of Graves' ophthalmopathy and Graves' hyperthyroidism. RNA served as the template for amplifying TCR beta CDR3 regions. The workflow started with a first-round RT-PCR run with HTBI primers and then moved on to a second-round multiplex PCR. TCRdb passed the multiplex PCR reads through MiXCR, listing each CDR3 protein once. The data show roughly 60,000 distinct CDR3 sequences, roughly half seen once. What was sequenced was peripheral blood. The receptors come from an adult woman with Graves' ophthalmopathy.

This clonotype rates as medium-sized. The gene calls are TRBV7-2 and TRBJ1-6; D gene uncertain. Per the germline V gene, CDR1 is SGHTA and CDR2 is FQGNSA. The CDR3 has 12 residues. The germline V and J ends were trimmed by 5 bases and 6 bases, with 5 bases remaining between them. Here the CDR3 DNA reads TGTGCCAGCAGCATACCTAATTCACCCCTCCACTTT. Translation: CASSIPNSPLHF.

This chain links TRBV7-2 with TRBJ1-2; D is perhaps TRBD1 (6 bases). The ends were cut back, 6 bases at V and 8 bases at J, with 22 bases in the middle. The germline gives CDR1 SGHTA, CDR2 FQGNSA. The length of the CDR3 is 15 residues. The CDR3 is CASRPSFGGEGGYTF. CDR3 sequence (DNA): TGTGCCAGCAGACCCTCCTTTGGGGGCGAAGGCGGCTACACCTTC. The variable domain in full, completed from reference TRBV7-2 and TRBJ1-2, reads GAGVSQSPSNKVTEKGKDVELRCDPISGHTALYWYRQSLGQGLEFLIYFQGNSAPDKSGLPSDRFSAERTGGSVSTLTIQRTQQEDSAVYLCASRPSFGGEGGYTFGSGTRLTVV.